The rows below give T cell receptor beta chains drawn from one sample of a study of cytomegalovirus exposure and HLA in healthy donors. The method was immunoSEQ multiplex PCR; TCRdb's version includes in-frame clones alone and lacks a portion of them. The data hold around 200,000 clones, with roughly four fifths observed a single time. Sequenced sample: PBMCs. The receptors here all came from a man over 45 in good health and CMV-seronegative. CDR3s include the opening cysteine and the closing phenylalanine or tryptophan. The D gene is left open where the match is weak. Where a row states a size, it is once, few, many or the class of an expanded clone; other rows omit it.

J	size	D	V	DNA	CDR3
TRBJ1-1	.	.	TRBV5-1	TGCGCCAGCAGCTTGCAGGGTCCACCAATGAACACTGAAGCTTTCTTT	CASSLQGPPMNTEAFF
TRBJ1-4	few	TRBD1	TRBV4-3	TGCGCCAGCAGTCCAGGGGGACCCCAAACTAATGAAAAACTGTTTTTT	CASSPGGPQTNEKLFF
TRBJ2-6	.	.	TRBV4-1	TGCGCCAGCAGCCAACCGCACAGAGCTGGGGCCAACGTCCTGACTTTC	CASSQPHRAGANVLTF
TRBJ1-2	.	TRBD1	TRBV28	TGTGCCAGCAGGGGGACAGGGGTTAACTATGGCTACACCTTC	CASRGTGVNYGYTF
TRBJ2-5	few	.	TRBV18	TGTGCCAGCTCACCGGGGGCGGGTCGGGAGACCCAGTACTTC	CASSPGAGRETQYF
TRBJ2-2	.	.	TRBV18	TGTGCCAGCTCACCGGGCCAGAACACCGGGGAGCTGTTTTTT	CASSPGQNTGELFF
TRBJ1-2	.	.	TRBV6-6	TGTGCCAGCAATAAACAGGGTGGAGGCTACACCTTC	CASNKQGGGYTF
TRBJ2-3	.	TRBD2	TRBV7-3	TGTGCCAGCAGCCTAGGACTAGCGGGTGGCACAGATACGCAGTATTTT	CASSLGLAGGTDTQYF
TRBJ2-3	once	TRBD1	TRBV7-2	TGTGCCAGCAGCTTCGACAGGGGTGGGGCAGATACGCAGTATTTT	CASSFDRGGADTQYF
TRBJ2-5	once	.	TRBV6-5	TGTGCCAGCAGTTACGACAGGGAGACCCAGTACTTC	CASSYDRETQYF
TRBJ1-4	.	.	TRBV6-5	TGTGCCAGCGTCGAGGCGGGGGCGCTCGAAGAAAAACTGTTTTTT	CASVEAGALEEKLFF
TRBJ2-1	.	TRBD2	TRBV9	TGTGCCAGCAGTGGGCCTAGCGGGGGGGGTCTCTCCTACAATGAGCAGTTCTTC	CASSGPSGGGLSYNEQFF